The 31 T cell receptor beta chains below were found in one sample sequenced in a study of PD-L1 blockade in urothelial cancer. Sequencing used immunoSEQ multiplex PCR; TCRdb keeps in-frame clones, though not all of them. The top ten hold about 15% of the sample, which has approximately 48,000 clones, around nine tenths seen once. Time point here: pretreatment peripheral blood. Sequences were derived from PBMCs, sampled around atezolizumab (anti-PD-L1) treatment. The receptors originated from an older woman with urothelial cancer.

V is TRBV7-8 and J is TRBJ2-7; 9 bases align to TRBD1. This CDR3 has 16 amino acids. CDR1 and CDR2 (germline): SGHVS, FQNEAQ. J gave up 3 bases and V 2 bases, and 8 bases lay outside the gene matches. The CDR3 loop is CASSLNWGQGNYEQYF. The CDR3 DNA reads as TGTGCCAGCAGCTTAAATTGGGGACAGGGCAACTACGAGCAGTACTTC.

The chain is built from TRBV5-1 and TRBJ2-3; the match to TRBD2 covers 10 bases. This CDR3 is 16 amino acids long. Losses at the gene ends were 0 bases for V and 3 bases for J; bases not matched to a gene: 4. Germline lookup yields CDR1 SGHRS and CDR2 YFSETQ. CDR3 sequence (DNA): TGCGCCAGCAGCTTGGAGGGGGGACTAGCGACAGATACGCAGTATTTT. This gives the protein CASSLEGGLATDTQYF.

The genes are TRBV28 and TRBJ1-4, with 10 positions matching TRBD1. J was trimmed by 10 bases and V by 6 bases; bases with no gene match: 5. Germline loops: CDR1 MDHEN, CDR2 SYDVKM. The CDR3 contains 13 residues. The CDR3 region is CASSDRGLGKLFF. In nucleotides, the CDR3 is TGTGCCAGCAGCGACAGGGGGCTCGGAAAACTGTTTTTT.

The chain employs TRBV11-1 and TRBJ1-1; D ambiguous. CDR1 is SGHAT and CDR2 is FQDESV in the germline V gene (reference sequence). The V and J ends lost 3 bases and 3 bases respectively, with 5 bases between them. This CDR3 spans 12 amino acids. CDR3 region: CASSFVHTEAFF. As DNA, the CDR3 is TGTGCCAGCAGCTTCGTCCACACTGAAGCTTTCTTT. The entire variable domain, with the rest obtained from reference TRBV11-1 and TRBJ1-1, is as follows: EAEVAQSPRYKITEKSQAVAFWCDPISGHATLYWYRQILGQGPELLVQFQDESVVDDSQLPKDRFSAERLKGVDSTLKIQPAELGDSAMYLCASSFVHTEAFFGQGTRLTVV.

The chain employs TRBV4-3 and TRBJ1-2, with TRBD1 matching over 8 bases. The J segment lost 6 bases and the V segment lost 4 bases, leaving 10 bases of the junction unmatched. The CDR3 sequence is 15 residues long. CDR1 and CDR2 (germline): LGHNA, YSLEER. CDR3 in DNA: TGCGCCAGCAGCCTTCTGGCAGGGGGCAACGATGGCTACACCTTC. This encodes CASSLLAGGNDGYTF.

The chain joins TRBV6-1 to TRBJ2-1, with D unresolved. Germline V CDR1 and CDR2: MNHNS, SASEGT. This CDR3 comprises 14 residues. V lost 0 bases to trimming and J lost 9 bases, with 12 bases between them. CDR3 region: CASSEARLVGEQFF. CDR3 DNA sequence: TGTGCCAGCAGTGAAGCGCGGCTAGTTGGTGAGCAGTTCTTC.

The gene calls are TRBV4-3 and TRBJ1-1; D ambiguous. The V and J ends lost 1 base and 4 bases respectively, with 10 bases between them. Germline CDR1 and CDR2: LGHNA and YSLEER. The length of the CDR3 is 14 residues. For the CDR3, the DNA is TGCGCCAGCAGCCAAGGGTTGGGCGCCACTGAAGCTTTCTTT. It encodes CASSQGLGATEAFF.

This clone was detected once. The J gene is TRBJ2-7, the V gene TRBV6-5; 11 bases match TRBD1. Trimming at V came to 8 bases and at J to 1 base, leaving 1 base not matched to a gene. The germline gives CDR1 MNHEY, CDR2 SVGAGI. This CDR3 is 13 amino acids long. CDR3 sequence: CASGQGASYEQYF. CDR3 in DNA: TGTGCCAGCGGACAGGGGGCATCCTACGAGCAGTACTTC.

CDR3 protein: CASTPWGDRGQDTQYF. The CDR3, as DNA: TGTGCCAGCACCCCCTGGGGGGACAGGGGGCAGGATACGCAGTATTTT. The chain combines TRBV28 with TRBJ2-3; 12 bases map to TRBD1. This CDR3 is built from 16 residues. The V gene end was trimmed by 7 bases and the J gene end by 6 bases; junction bases not matched to a gene: 11. Germline values: CDR1 MDHEN, CDR2 SYDVKM. Drawing the rest from reference TRBV28 and TRBJ2-3, the complete variable domain is DVKVTQSSRYLVKRTGEKVFLECVQDMDHENMFWYRQDPGLGLRLIYFSYDVKMKEKGDIPEGYSVSREKKERFSLILESASTNQTSMYLCASTPWGDRGQDTQYFGPGTRLTVL.

The count of this clone is one. The genes are TRBV27 and TRBJ2-3, with no clear D. The CDR3 has 13 amino acids. V dropped 5 bases and J dropped 0 bases, with 6 bases sitting between them. Germline V gene lookup returns CDR1 MNHEY and CDR2 SMNVEV (reference sequence). The CDR3 loop is CASSVDSTDTQYF. The DNA for the CDR3 is TGTGCCAGCAGTGTAGATAGCACAGATACGCAGTATTTT.

The CDR3 coding sequence is TGCGCCAGCAGCCCAGGACAGAACCTCTATGGCTACACCTTC. Amino acids: CASSPGQNLYGYTF. This chain links TRBV4-3 with TRBJ1-2; TRBD1 might be the D (6 bases). V was pared by 4 bases and J by 4 bases, with 13 bases between. Germline V CDR1 and CDR2: LGHNA, YSLEER. The CDR3 totals 14 residues.

The V gene is TRBV5-6, the J gene TRBJ1-1; D perhaps matches TRBD1 (6 bases). Germline CDR1 and CDR2: SGHDT and YYEEEE. V was cut by 4 bases and J by 1 base, with 17 bases left in between. The CDR3 consists of 16 residues. CDR3 residues: CASSPELQGPNTEAFF. Here the CDR3 DNA reads TGTGCCAGCAGCCCGGAGTTACAGGGACCGAACACTGAAGCTTTCTTT.

This chain uses TRBV18 with TRBJ1-6, with 7 bases fitting TRBD1. The CDR3 has 15 residues. J lost 7 bases, V lost 6 bases, and 9 bases had no gene match. Germline V gene sequence: CDR1 KGHSH, CDR2 LQKENI. In nucleotides, the CDR3 is TGTGCCAGCTCTTCATCGGGACAGCACAATTCACCCCTCCACTTT. It encodes CASSSSGQHNSPLHF.

V usage is TRBV7-2 and J usage is TRBJ2-2, with D possibly being TRBD2 (5 bases). The V end was cut by 2 bases, the J end by 0 bases, with 7 bases between. Germline V CDR1 and CDR2: SGHTA, FQGNSA. The length of the CDR3 is 15 residues. The CDR3 spells CASSLPLANTGELFF. The CDR3 DNA reads as TGTGCCAGCAGCTTACCACTAGCGAACACCGGGGAGCTGTTTTTT.

The J gene is TRBJ2-7, the V gene TRBV7-8; D gene ambiguous. Germline-derived CDR1 and CDR2 are SGHVS and FQNEAQ. The CDR3 spans 13 residues. V was shortened by 1 base and J by 1 base, with 5 bases between the two germline ends. This CDR3 reads CASSLDQSYEQYF. The CDR3 nucleotides read TGTGCCAGCAGCTTAGATCAGTCCTACGAGCAGTACTTC.

The chain combines TRBV18 with TRBJ2-1, with TRBD2 matching over 8 bases. The CDR3 contains 14 residues. The germline CDR1 and CDR2 sequences are KGHSH and LQKENI. After removal of 4 bases from V and 6 bases from J, the junction contained 5 bases not matched to a gene. This CDR3 reads CASSRAGVLNEQFF. The CDR3 DNA reads as TGTGCCAGCTCACGAGCGGGAGTACTCAATGAGCAGTTCTTC.

J is TRBJ2-7 and V is TRBV7-8, with D possibly TRBD1 on 6 matching bases. Germline loops: CDR1 SGHVS, CDR2 FQNEAQ. The CDR3 runs 12 residues. V lost 6 bases and J lost 2, with 8 bases in between. In nucleotides, the CDR3 is TGTGCCAGCAGTGACAGGACCTACGAGCAGTACTTC. It encodes CASSDRTYEQYF.

CDR3 nucleotides: TGTGCCAGGGGCAGCGGGAGATTGAATGAGCAGTTCTTC. As protein: CARGSGRLNEQFF. The V call is TRBV7-9, the J call TRBJ2-1; 8 nucleotides align to TRBD2. Germline V lookup: CDR1 SEHNR, CDR2 FQNEAQ (reference sequence). There are 13 residues in the CDR3. J was trimmed by 7 bases and V by 9 bases; bases with no gene match: 8.

The chain recombines TRBV28 with TRBJ1-3; D perhaps matches TRBD1 (6 bases). Per the germline V gene, CDR1 is MDHEN and CDR2 is SYDVKM. V lost 4 bases, J lost 2 bases, and 12 bases lay in between. The CDR3 spans 15 residues. As DNA, the CDR3 is TGTGCCAGCAGTTCGTACAGGGTAGCTGGAAACACCATATATTTT. Its translation is CASSSYRVAGNTIYF.

The genes are TRBV7-2 and TRBJ2-3; 10 bases are a match to TRBD2. The germline CDR1 and CDR2 sequences are SGHTA and FQGNSA. This CDR3 contains 16 residues. The V segment lost 5 bases and the J segment 2 bases; nucleotides outside the gene matches: 7. Here the CDR3 DNA reads TGTGCCAGCAGCCACCTCCTAGCGGGGGTCACAGATACGCAGTATTTT. Amino acids: CASSHLLAGVTDTQYF.

The V and J genes are TRBV7-8 and TRBJ2-2, with TRBD1 identical over 7 bases. The germline CDR1 and CDR2 sequences are SGHVS and FQNEAQ. The CDR3 contains 15 residues. V lost 5 bases, J lost 1 base, and 4 bases stayed unmatched. CDR3 residues: CASSPRDRNTGELFF. CDR3 nucleotides: TGTGCCAGCAGCCCCCGGGACAGGAACACCGGGGAGCTGTTTTTT.

This chain uses TRBV19 with TRBJ1-2; D is uncertain. V was cut by 5 bases and J by 8 bases, with 18 bases left in between. From germline, CDR1 is LNHDA and CDR2 SQIVND (reference sequence). There are 14 residues in the CDR3. For the CDR3, the DNA is TGTGCCAGTAGTTCCTTGCGGCCGGAGGGCGGCTACACCTTC. Translation gives CASSSLRPEGGYTF.

The chain employs TRBV5-6 and TRBJ1-2, with D tentatively TRBD1 (6 bases). CDR3 size: 17 residues. Per germline, CDR1 SGHDT and CDR2 YYEEEE. V was cut by 2 bases and J by 1 base, with 18 bases left in between. The CDR3 DNA reads TGTGCCAGCAGCTTTTGGGCAGGGGCCTCCCTTAACTATGGCTACACCTTC. Its protein product is CASSFWAGASLNYGYTF.

This chain uses TRBV18 with TRBJ1-4; TRBD1 aligns across 8 bases. This CDR3 has 15 amino acids. CDR1 KGHSH and CDR2 LQKENI come from the germline V gene. Unmatched junction bases numbered 11, after V lost 6 bases and J lost 8 bases. CDR3 DNA sequence: TGTGCCAGCTCGCTAAACCAGGGGGCGGTCGAAAAACTGTTTTTT. This sequence encodes CASSLNQGAVEKLFF.

The chain's CDR3 is CASSPAGANVLTF. The CDR3 nucleotides read TGTGCCAGCTCACCCGCTGGGGCCAACGTCCTGACTTTC. V and J are TRBV18 and TRBJ2-6; D is unresolved. Trimming shortened V by 3 bases and J by 2 bases, and 2 bases separated the two germline ends. The CDR3 consists of 13 residues. Germline loops: CDR1 KGHSH, CDR2 LQKENI.

V usage is TRBV10-3 and J usage is TRBJ1-1, with 8 bases fitting TRBD1. Looked up from germline, CDR1 is ENHRY and CDR2 is SYGVKD. V lost 10 bases, J lost 5 bases, and 15 bases stayed unmatched. The CDR3 contains 15 residues. The CDR3 DNA sequence: TGTGCCAGCCAGATTGCAGACAGGGGTGGAACTGAAGCTTTCTTT. This codes for CASQIADRGGTEAFF.

V usage is TRBV28 and J usage is TRBJ2-5, with 7 bases identical to TRBD1. CDR3 length: 15 residues. CDR1 is MDHEN and CDR2 is SYDVKM in the germline V gene. V dropped 5 bases and J dropped 5; count of bases not matched to a gene: 11. The DNA of the CDR3 is TGTGCCAGCAGTCCAGAGACAGGGCTTCAGGAGACCCAGTACTTC. As protein: CASSPETGLQETQYF. The variable domain in full, with the rest retrieved from reference TRBV28 and TRBJ2-5, is DVKVTQSSRYLVKRTGEKVFLECVQDMDHENMFWYRQDPGLGLRLIYFSYDVKMKEKGDIPEGYSVSREKKERFSLILESASTNQTSMYLCASSPETGLQETQYFGPGTRLLVL.

The chain carries TRBV11-2 and TRBJ2-5; a possible D gene is TRBD2 (6 bases). Trimming stripped 0 bases from V and 1 base from J, with 9 bases between. Per germline, CDR1 SGHAT and CDR2 FQNNGV. The CDR3 loop spans 15 amino acids. The CDR3 nucleotides are TGTGCCAGCAGCTTAGATTGGGGGGTCCAAGAGACCCAGTACTTC. Protein: CASSLDWGVQETQYF.

The gene calls are TRBV6-5 and TRBJ1-4, with 8 bases that match TRBD1. The CDR3 loop spans 14 amino acids. Germline lookup yields CDR1 MNHEY and CDR2 SVGAGI. J gave up 5 bases and V 4 bases, and 3 bases lay outside the gene matches. The CDR3 DNA reads as TGTGCCAGCAGTTCAACAGGGGGGAATGAAAAACTGTTTTTT. Its protein is CASSSTGGNEKLFF.

The V and J genes are TRBV5-1 and TRBJ2-1; 8 bases match TRBD1. Germline values: CDR1 SGHRS, CDR2 YFSETQ. V lost 0 bases, J lost 8 bases, and 16 bases stayed unmatched. The CDR3 is made up of 18 amino acids. CDR3 sequence: CASSLVAGGGLNDYEQFF. DNA for the CDR3: TGCGCCAGCAGCTTGGTGGCAGGGGGCGGCCTTAATGACTATGAGCAGTTCTTC.

The V and J genes are TRBV10-3 and TRBJ2-1; 7 bases are a match to TRBD1. The CDR3 has 12 residues. Germline V gene lookup returns CDR1 ENHRY and CDR2 SYGVKD. The trim removed 6 bases at V and 9 bases at J, leaving 5 bases unmatched. CDR3 coding DNA: TGTGCCATCAGAGACAGGGTCGGTGAGCAGTTCTTC. Translating gives CAIRDRVGEQFF.